These 8 T cell receptor beta chains were all obtained from the same sample, sequenced in a study of CD8 T cells in ankylosing spondylitis. TCRdb itself ran the 5' RACE reads through MiXCR, one entry per CDR3 protein. The sample has about 240,000 distinct CDR3 sequences, approximately 9% seen once; the top ten hold nearly 7%. The source material was blood, either unsorted or a sorted T cell fraction (not recorded which). The receptor set was obtained from a male donor with ankylosing spondylitis or in good health (not recorded which).

This clonotype has ten or more counts. The gene calls are TRBV10-3 and TRBJ2-2; 10 positions agree with TRBD1. The germline CDR1 and CDR2 sequences are ENHRY and SYGVKD. CDR3 length: 16 residues. Trimming removed 4 bases from V and 4 bases from J; junction bases left unmatched: 6. DNA for the CDR3: TGTGCCATCAGTGTGAGGACAGGGGGTTCCACCGGGGAGCTGTTTTTT. Translation: CAISVRTGGSTGELFF.

This clonotype was counted ten times or more. The J gene is TRBJ2-4, the V gene TRBV29-1, with 10 bases matching TRBD1. The V gene's germline CDR1 is SQVTM and CDR2 ANQGSEA. V shed 7 bases, J shed 6 bases, and the junction held 9 bases outside the gene matches. CDR3 length: 14 residues. CDR3 protein: CSAYDRGPPNIQYF. CDR3 nucleotide sequence: TGCAGCGCTTACGACAGGGGGCCCCCAAACATTCAGTACTTC.

This clonotype was picked up many times. The J gene is TRBJ2-1, the V gene TRBV20-1; no firm D call. V was clipped by 3 bases and J by 0 bases, with 9 bases between them. Germline assignment: CDR1 DFQATT and CDR2 SNEGSKA (reference sequence). This CDR3 spans 14 amino acids. DNA of the CDR3: TGCAGTGCTAGGAAAGCTAGCTCCTACAATGAGCAGTTCTTC. It codes for CSARKASSYNEQFF.

This clonotype was seen at least ten times. This chain connects TRBV6-1 to TRBJ2-5, with 9 nucleotides matching TRBD1. Germline-derived CDR1 and CDR2 are MNHNS and SASEGT. This CDR3 is built from 14 residues. Trimming cost V 11 bases and J 5 bases; bases outside gene matches: 12. The CDR3 sequence is CAGSGTGNLETQYF. CDR3 bases: TGTGCCGGTTCAGGGACAGGGAATTTGGAGACCCAGTACTTC.

This clonotype appeared many times. The chain carries TRBV6-1 and TRBJ1-5; possibly TRBD1 for D (5 bases). The V end lost 6 bases, the J end lost 5 bases, and 17 bases lay between the germline ends. The germline CDR1 and CDR2 sequences are MNHNS and SASEGT. The CDR3 consists of 15 residues. The CDR3 region is CASSSDSGGHQPQHF. The CDR3 DNA follows: TGTGCCAGCAGCTCCGACAGCGGCGGGCATCAGCCCCAGCATTTT.

The chain is built from TRBV11-2 and TRBJ1-2, with D tentatively TRBD1 (5 bases). Trimming shortened V by 4 bases and J by 5 bases, and 20 bases separated the two germline ends. The CDR3 runs to 16 residues. Germline V CDR1 and CDR2: SGHAT, FQNNGV. In nucleotides, the CDR3 is TGTGCCAGCAGCTCAAACCCGACAGACGCTCTATATGGCTACACCTTC. Its translation is CASSSNPTDALYGYTF.

The rearrangement joins TRBV7-9 to TRBJ2-7, with D maybe TRBD1 (6 bases). Germline CDR1 SEHNR, CDR2 FQNEAQ (reference sequence). The CDR3 is made up of 14 amino acids. Trimming pared 2 bases from V and 7 bases from J, leaving 15 bases between. The CDR3 region is CASSLSSRGREQYF. The CDR3 DNA is TGTGCCAGCAGCTTATCGTCCAGGGGACGTGAGCAGTACTTC.

This clonotype was detected many times. The chain carries TRBV9 and TRBJ2-1, with TRBD2 identical over 16 bases. The J segment lost 9 bases and the V segment lost 3 bases, leaving 9 bases of the junction unmatched. This CDR3 is 17 amino acids long. Germline lookup yields CDR1 SGDLS and CDR2 YYNGEE. CDR3 loop: CASSEPGLAGGPGEQFF. The CDR3 DNA reads TGTGCCAGCAGCGAGCCGGGACTAGCGGGAGGGCCCGGTGAGCAGTTCTTC.